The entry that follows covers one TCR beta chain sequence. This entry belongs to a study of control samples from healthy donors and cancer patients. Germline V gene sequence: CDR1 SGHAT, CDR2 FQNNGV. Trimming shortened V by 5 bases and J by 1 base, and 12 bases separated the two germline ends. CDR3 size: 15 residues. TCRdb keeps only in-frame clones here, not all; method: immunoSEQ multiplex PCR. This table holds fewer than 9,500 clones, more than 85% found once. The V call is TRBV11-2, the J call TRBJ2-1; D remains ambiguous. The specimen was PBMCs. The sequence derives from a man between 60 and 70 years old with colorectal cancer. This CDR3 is CASSTTFTSYNEQFF. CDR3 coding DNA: TGTGCCAGCAGCACGACCTTTACGTCCTACAATGAGCAGTTCTTC.